This T cell receptor (beta chain) was identified during a study of T-cell memory formation after mild COVID-19 (TCRdb year 2021). With respect to the entire study: TCR sequence clusters from the two donors were found to be largely donor specific. The cohort comprised two young, previously healthy adult volunteers, one female and one male. In a couple of donors, T-cell clones that expanded and contracted after mild COVID-19 were tracked by sequencing TCRalpha and TCRbeta repertoires over time. General conclusions and limits of the study: SARS-CoV-2 specificity was not confirmed for the second-wave clones peaking on day 37. Only two mild cases were covered in the study, and larger cohorts including severe cases with pre-infection samples were considered necessary. Some responding clones were detected in pre-infection memory, which suggested that pre-existing cross-reactive memory T cells had joined the SARS-CoV-2 response. From day 15 to 85, contracting clones showed balanced CD4/CD8 phenotypes, whereas a second wave of clones that expanded from day 15 to 37 leaned towards CD4+. Contracting CD4+ clones were found mainly in CM and EM memory subsets, while CD8+ clones were enriched in EMRA.

The reads were generated on an Illumina NovaSeq 6000. cDNA libraries for TCRalpha and TCRbeta were prepared by 5'RACE using constant-segment primers, with sample barcodes and unique molecular identifiers added. RNA was extracted from every sample with Trizol reagent. Amplification of the libraries took two PCR steps, and the second step added a second sample barcode plus Illumina TruSeq adapters. Sequencing of libraries was performed on an Illumina NovaSeq with 2 x 150 bp paired-end reads. Per the authors' processing: Demultiplexing of reads and collapsing into UMI-guided consensus sequences were performed with migec v1.2.7. Using mixcr v2.1.11, UMI consensuses were aligned to TRA and TRB V and J templates and then assembled into clonotypes. A clonotype was counted as expanded or contracted only if both edgeR and NoisET called the change significant, with noise models trained on biological replicates. For edgeR calls, the thresholds were a false discovery rate-adjusted p below 0.01 and a log2 fold-change of 1. As an exploratory analysis of dynamics, PCA with hierarchical clustering was applied to max-normalized trajectories of the 1000 most abundant clonotypes. Each responding clone was given a CD4 or CD8 phenotype based on the CD4+ and CD8+ repertoires, which had been sequenced separately. TCRdb trimmed the raw reads at Q25, called clones with MiXCR and kept productive beta chains. For every CDR3 protein sequence, its rows merge into one entry that carries the most common genes and DNA. What appears here as the V and J calls and clone size reflects TCRdb's work, not the paper's. The sample table lists roughly 150,000 distinct CDR3 sequences, approximately 13% of them with a count of one. 2.5% to 3.5% of the sample rests with the top ten.

This clonotype was seen a handful of times. It has no known antigen specificity. Base qualities are not provided; no much larger clone lies one nucleotide away. PBMCs were isolated by Ficoll-Paque density gradient centrifugation. At the junction V is shortened by 5 bases and J by 5 bases, with 15 bases in between. The cysteine opens and the phenylalanine closes a CDR3 of 14 amino acids. Of the read, only the CDR3 DNA is kept; its 42 bases are in frame from base 1. The sequence came from a man younger than 30 who had mild COVID-19 (a few samples of this study predate the infection). The sample titles of this study are shuffled in the database, so cell type and time point are left out; the donor was told from shared clones. This receptor chain uses TRBV12-3 or TRBV12-4 and TRBJ2-5; a tentative D match to TRBD2 spans 6 bases. The sequenced sample consisted of PBMCs or a T cell subset sorted from them (not recorded which). The nucleotide sequence is given as TGTGCCAGCAGTCCGCGGGGCCTGGGCGAGACCCAGTACTTC. Its protein product is CASSPRGLGETQYF.